This paragraph reports one T cell receptor (beta chain). The sample originates from a study of OX40 agonist ivuxolimab in advanced cancers. Germline CDR1 reads KGHSH; CDR2 reads LQKENI. CDR3 length: 11 amino acids. Between the trimmed V and J ends, which lost 3 bases and 6 bases, there was a span of 2 bases. The assay was immunoSEQ multiplex PCR, and TCRdb's table has in-frame clones only and misses some. The sample has tens of thousands of clones; about 90% are singletons. The sample was CD4+ or CD8+ T cells sorted from blood, taken in a trial of the OX40 agonist ivuxolimab. This clonotype was sampled from an adult with an advanced solid tumor such as melanoma, head and neck, liver or kidney cancer. The chain links TRBV18 to TRBJ2-2; no firm D call. CDR3 region: CASSPSGELFF. The CDR3 DNA follows: TGTGCCAGCTCACCCTCCGGGGAGCTGTTTTTT.